The 9 T cell receptor beta chains given below trace back to one sample, sequenced in a study of tumour-infiltrating T cells in Burkitt lymphoma. Using immunoSEQ multiplex PCR, the repertoire was profiled, and TCRdb retains in-frame clones only, with some absent. The sample has more than 5,500 clones, 10% seen once. Sequencing used tumor tissue. These receptors came from a human donor with diffuse large B-cell lymphoma.

The chain has TRBV7-6 and TRBJ2-7; 12 bases are shared with TRBD1. The trim removed 5 bases at V and 7 bases at J, leaving 9 bases unmatched. This CDR3 is built from 15 residues. Germline-derived CDR1 and CDR2 are SGHVS and FNYEAQ. CDR3 bases: TGTGCCAGCAGCCCCCCGGGACAGGGGGCGAGGGAGCAGTACTTC. Its translation: CASSPPGQGAREQYF.

This clone was seen more than once but under ten times. The V and J genes are TRBV7-9 and TRBJ2-7; D remains unclear. The V and J ends lost 5 bases and 0 bases respectively, with 17 bases between them. The V gene's germline CDR1 is SEHNR and CDR2 FQNEAQ (reference sequence). This CDR3 is built from 16 residues. CDR3 sequence (DNA): TGTGCCAGCAGCCTAGACACACCCCCAAGCTCCTACGAGCAGTACTTC. This gives the protein CASSLDTPPSSYEQYF.

The chain couples TRBV12-5 to TRBJ1-1; 7 bases fit TRBD1. V shed 1 base, J shed 8 bases, and the junction held 13 bases outside the gene matches. This CDR3 has 16 amino acids. Germline V gene sequence: CDR1 LGHNT, CDR2 FRNRAP. CDR3 sequence (DNA): TGTGCTAGTGGTTTGGGGGGGGACAGCAAAGTTCCAGAAGCTTTCTTT. It translates to CASGLGGDSKVPEAFF. Filled out from reference TRBV12-5 and TRBJ1-1, the complete variable domain reads DARVTQTPRHKVTEMGQEVTMRCQPILGHNTVFWYRQTMMQGLELLAYFRNRAPLDDSGMPKDRFSAEMPDATLATLKIQPSEPRDSAVYFCASGLGGDSKVPEAFFGQGTRLTVV.

This clone was recorded a few times. The CDR3 DNA is TGTGCCAGCAGTTCACGGGACAGGACTAATGAAAAACTGTTTTTT. Translation: CASSSRDRTNEKLFF. The V call is TRBV5-5, the J call TRBJ1-4; 8 bases align to TRBD1. V trimming: 5 bases; J trimming: 2 bases; junction bases outside the gene matches: 5. Germline CDR1 and CDR2: SGHKS and YYEKEE (reference sequence). CDR3 length: 15 amino acids.

This chain joins TRBV27 and TRBJ1-1; D gene ambiguous. Per the germline V gene, CDR1 is MNHEY and CDR2 is SMNVEV (reference sequence). V lost 1 base to trimming and J lost 4 bases, with 13 bases between them. This CDR3 contains 15 residues. The CDR3 protein is CASSLYRHSSTEAFF. In DNA, the CDR3 is TGTGCCAGCAGTTTATATCGGCATTCGAGCACTGAAGCTTTCTTT.

This clone appeared a few times. The chain links TRBV6-1 to TRBJ1-2; D possibly corresponds to TRBD1 (5 bases). V lost 4 bases and J 4 bases, leaving 22 bases between the germline ends. The length of the CDR3 is 17 residues. Germline values: CDR1 MNHNS, CDR2 SASEGT. The CDR3 protein is CASSAAWGAADIYGYTF. DNA for the CDR3: TGTGCCAGCAGTGCCGCCTGGGGCGCGGCTGATATCTATGGCTACACCTTC.

V and J are TRBV5-6 and TRBJ2-1; a possible D gene is TRBD1 (5 bases). The CDR3 loop spans 17 amino acids. Between the trimmed V and J ends, which lost 2 bases and 5 bases, there was a span of 20 bases. Germline V gene lookup returns CDR1 SGHDT and CDR2 YYEEEE. The CDR3 loop is CASSFVGVFDSNNEQFF. DNA of the CDR3: TGTGCCAGCAGCTTCGTAGGGGTTTTTGACAGCAACAATGAGCAGTTCTTC. The entire variable domain, with the rest obtained from reference TRBV5-6 and TRBJ2-1, is as follows: DAGVTQSPTHLIKTRGQQVTLRCSPKSGHDTVSWYQQALGQGPQFIFQYYEEEERQRGNFPDRFSGHQFPNYSSELNVNALLLGDSALYLCASSFVGVFDSNNEQFFGPGTRLTVL.

The chain is built from TRBV4-3 and TRBJ2-5; TRBD1 matches 7 bases. With V trimmed by 2 bases and J by 2 bases, 2 bases remained unmatched. Germline V gene data show CDR1 as LGHNA and CDR2 as YSLEER. The length of the CDR3 is 14 residues. The CDR3 coding sequence is TGCGCCAGCAGCCAAATGACAGGGCAAGAGACCCAGTACTTC. The encoded protein is CASSQMTGQETQYF.

This clone was detected a few times. The genes are TRBV5-1 and TRBJ2-1; the D call may be TRBD1 or TRBD2 (5 bases each). The V and J ends lost 0 bases and 10 bases respectively, with 14 bases between them. CDR1 is SGHRS, CDR2 YFSETQ, per germline. This CDR3 has 14 residues. CDR3 in DNA: TGCGCCAGCAGCTTGGAGTTTTGGGGCGGGGAGCAGTTCTTC. Translating gives CASSLEFWGGEQFF.